Listed below are T cell receptor beta chains from one sample, sequenced in a study of control samples from healthy donors and cancer patients. Generated by immunoSEQ multiplex PCR, the TCRdb table keeps only in-frame clones and is missing some. The profile shows tens of thousands of clones, around four fifths of them singletons. Specimen: blood. All receptors derive from a man aged 25 to 45 in good health. Each CDR3 is given with its conserved first and last residue. The D gene is left open where the match is weak. Expanded clones are given a class, and other clones once, few, many or no size at all.

CDR3: CASSLETEAFF
DNA: TGTGCCAGCAGCTTGGAGACTGAAGCTTTCTTT
J: TRBJ1-1
size: -
D: -
V: TRBV5-6

CDR3: CASRGGDTQYF
DNA: TGTGCCAGCAGGGGGGGGGATACGCAGTATTTT
J: TRBJ2-3
size: -
D: TRBD2
V: TRBV11-2

CDR3: CASSEVTVNTEAFF
DNA: TGTGCCAGCAGTGAAGTGACAGTGAACACTGAAGCTTTCTTT
J: TRBJ1-1
size: -
D: -
V: TRBV2

CDR3: CASSEAASNSPLHF
DNA: TGTGCCAGCAGTGAAGCGGCCAGTAATTCACCCCTCCACTTT
J: TRBJ1-6
size: -
D: -
V: TRBV6-1

CDR3: CASSQEGSPFYEQYF
DNA: TGTGCCAGCAGCCAAGAAGGGTCCCCTTTCTACGAGCAGTACTTC
J: TRBJ2-7
size: -
D: -
V: TRBV4-2

CDR3: CASSGDRGLAEAFF
DNA: TGTGCCAGCAGTGGAGACAGGGGGCTCGCTGAAGCTTTCTTT
J: TRBJ1-1
size: -
D: TRBD1
V: TRBV25-1

CDR3: CASSPPVGTGDTGELFF
DNA: TGTGCCAGCTCACCACCGGTCGGGACAGGGGACACCGGGGAGCTGTTTTTT
J: TRBJ2-2
size: -
D: TRBD1
V: TRBV18

CDR3: CSASEDPYEQYF
DNA: TGCAGTGCTAGTGAGGATCCCTACGAGCAGTACTTC
J: TRBJ2-7
size: -
D: -
V: TRBV20-1

CDR3: CASSGRGLSSGNTIYF
DNA: TGTGCCAGCAGCGGGAGGGGACTCTCCTCTGGAAACACCATATATTTT
J: TRBJ1-3
size: -
D: -
V: TRBV9

CDR3: CASSVGGNQPQHF
DNA: TGTGCCAGCAGTGTGGGTGGCAATCAGCCCCAGCATTTT
J: TRBJ1-5
size: few
D: -
V: TRBV2

CDR3: CASSQDDWGVGYGYTF
DNA: TGTGCCAGCAGCCAAGATGACTGGGGAGTTGGCTATGGCTACACCTTC
J: TRBJ1-2
size: -
D: -
V: TRBV4-2

CDR3: CASSVGDRGREQYF
DNA: TGTGCCAGCAGCGTAGGGGACAGGGGACGCGAGCAGTACTTC
J: TRBJ2-7
size: -
D: TRBD1
V: TRBV9

CDR3: CASSYSIAGGPQDNEQFF
DNA: TGTGCCAGCAGTTACTCGATAGCGGGGGGCCCCCAGGACAATGAGCAGTTCTTC
J: TRBJ2-1
size: -
D: TRBD2
V: TRBV6-2/TRBV6-3

CDR3: CASSDLTDTQYF
DNA: TGTGCCAGCAGTGACCTCACAGATACGCAGTATTTT
J: TRBJ2-3
size: -
D: -
V: TRBV27

CDR3: CASSYSLQVLSEAFF
DNA: TGTGCCAGCAGTTACTCCCTACAGGTACTATCTGAAGCTTTCTTT
J: TRBJ1-1
size: -
D: -
V: TRBV6-5

CDR3: CASIWGAANTGELFF
DNA: TGTGCCAGCATATGGGGGGCCGCGAACACCGGGGAGCTGTTTTTT
J: TRBJ2-2
size: -
D: -
V: TRBV6-5

CDR3: CASRSRGQIEAFF
DNA: TGTGCCAGCAGATCTCGGGGGCAGATTGAAGCTTTCTTT
J: TRBJ1-1
size: -
D: -
V: TRBV6-5

CDR3: CASSAGTDGNQPQHF
DNA: TGCGCCAGCAGCGCCGGGACAGACGGCAATCAGCCCCAGCATTTT
J: TRBJ1-5
size: -
D: TRBD1
V: TRBV5-1

CDR3: CASSEEGGGADTQYF
DNA: TGTGCCAGCAGTGAAGAGGGCGGGGGGGCAGATACGCAGTATTTT
J: TRBJ2-3
size: -
D: TRBD2
V: TRBV2

CDR3: CASSFGTGVSYEQYF
DNA: TGCGCCAGCAGTTTCGGGACAGGCGTCTCCTACGAGCAGTACTTC
J: TRBJ2-7
size: -
D: TRBD1
V: TRBV5-1

CDR3: CASSRTSPLYTDTQYF
DNA: TGTGCCAGCAGTCGGACGTCCCCGTTATACACAGATACGCAGTATTTT
J: TRBJ2-3
size: few
D: -
V: TRBV2

CDR3: CASSQALRQADMNTEAFF
DNA: TGTGCCAGCAGCCAAGCCCTTCGGCAGGCCGACATGAACACTGAAGCTTTCTTT
J: TRBJ1-1
size: once
D: -
V: TRBV3-1/TRBV3-2

CDR3: CASTPFGGEEQYF
DNA: TGTGCCAGCACCCCCTTCGGTGGGGAAGAGCAGTACTTC
J: TRBJ2-7
size: -
D: -
V: TRBV28

CDR3: CASSLGEGGRSYNEQFF
DNA: TGCGCCAGCAGCTTGGGCGAGGGAGGGCGCTCCTACAATGAGCAGTTCTTC
J: TRBJ2-1
size: once
D: TRBD2
V: TRBV5-1

CDR3: CASSESNIQYF
DNA: TGTGCCAGCAGTGAATCAAACATTCAGTACTTC
J: TRBJ2-4
size: -
D: -
V: TRBV2

CDR3: CASSGGGHRTDTQYF
DNA: TGTGCCAGCAGTGGGGGGGGACATCGCACAGATACGCAGTATTTT
J: TRBJ2-3
size: once
D: -
V: TRBV13

CDR3: CASSLGGIGPLHF
DNA: TGTGCCAGCAGTTTGGGAGGGATAGGACCCCTCCACTTT
J: TRBJ1-6
size: -
D: -
V: TRBV12-3/TRBV12-4

CDR3: CASSTGTGARGTEAFF
DNA: TGTGCCAGCAGCACAGGGACAGGGGCCCGGGGCACTGAAGCTTTCTTT
J: TRBJ1-1
size: -
D: TRBD1
V: TRBV7-9

CDR3: CAWSVAQGRGETQYF
DNA: TGTGCCTGGAGTGTAGCCCAGGGGAGAGGAGAGACCCAGTACTTC
J: TRBJ2-5
size: -
D: -
V: TRBV30

CDR3: CASSLAGQGVYGYTF
DNA: TGTGCCAGCAGTTTAGCGGGACAGGGGGTCTATGGCTACACCTTC
J: TRBJ1-2
size: -
D: TRBD1
V: TRBV28

CDR3: CASRVNTRGLFIYEQYF
DNA: TGTGCCAGCAGAGTAAACACCAGGGGGCTATTTATCTACGAGCAGTACTTC
J: TRBJ2-7
size: -
D: TRBD1
V: TRBV28

CDR3: CASSSLAGGRDTQYF
DNA: TGTGCCAGCAGCTCCTTAGCGGGGGGGCGAGATACGCAGTATTTT
J: TRBJ2-3
size: -
D: TRBD2
V: TRBV7-2

CDR3: CASSLAGSGGYSPLHF
DNA: TGTGCCAGCAGCTTAGCGGGTTCAGGGGGATACTCACCCCTCCACTTT
J: TRBJ1-6
size: -
D: TRBD1
V: TRBV7-8

CDR3: CAISEWTGTAEAFF
DNA: TGTGCCATCAGTGAGTGGACAGGGACGGCTGAAGCTTTCTTT
J: TRBJ1-1
size: -
D: TRBD1
V: TRBV10-3

CDR3: CASEGQKVYGGELFF
DNA: TGTGCCAGCGAAGGACAGAAGGTTTATGGCGGGGAGCTGTTTTTT
J: TRBJ2-2
size: -
D: -
V: TRBV6-5

CDR3: CASSVGRGDGYTF
DNA: TGTGCCAGCAGCGTAGGGAGGGGGGATGGCTACACCTTC
J: TRBJ1-2
size: -
D: -
V: TRBV9

CDR3: CASSQVGGAGIGYTF
DNA: TGTGCCAGCAGCCAAGTTGGGGGGGCTGGTATTGGCTACACCTTC
J: TRBJ1-2
size: -
D: -
V: TRBV14

CDR3: CASEGEGNEQFF
DNA: TGTGCCAGTGAGGGGGAGGGCAATGAGCAGTTCTTC
J: TRBJ2-1
size: once
D: -
V: TRBV7-3

CDR3: CASSQDTTSGGETQYF
DNA: TGTGCCAGCAGCCAAGATACGACTAGCGGGGGAGAGACCCAGTACTTC
J: TRBJ2-5
size: -
D: TRBD2
V: TRBV3-1/TRBV3-2

CDR3: CASEGPNEKLFF
DNA: TGTGCCAGCGAAGGACCTAATGAAAAACTGTTTTTT
J: TRBJ1-4
size: -
D: -
V: TRBV6-5

CDR3: CASNHDQETQYF
DNA: TGTGCCAGCAACCACGACCAAGAGACCCAGTACTTC
J: TRBJ2-5
size: -
D: -
V: TRBV2

CDR3: CASSLPLGTGNEKLFF
DNA: TGCGCCAGCAGCTTACCTCTCGGGACAGGAAATGAAAAACTGTTTTTT
J: TRBJ1-4
size: -
D: TRBD1
V: TRBV5-1

CDR3: CASSLGAGGYEKLFF
DNA: TGTGCCAGCAGCTTAGGGGCAGGGGGGTACGAAAAACTGTTTTTT
J: TRBJ1-4
size: -
D: TRBD1
V: TRBV7-9

CDR3: CASSTGGRSPLHF
DNA: TGTGCCAGCAGTACGGGGGGTAGGTCACCCCTCCACTTT
J: TRBJ1-6
size: -
D: -
V: TRBV6-5

CDR3: CASRAGSYGYTF
DNA: TGTGCCAGCAGAGCAGGGAGCTATGGCTACACCTTC
J: TRBJ1-2
size: once
D: -
V: TRBV12-3/TRBV12-4

CDR3: CASSEEGATDTQYF
DNA: TGTGCCAGCAGTGAAGAGGGGGCCACAGATACGCAGTATTTT
J: TRBJ2-3
size: once
D: TRBD1
V: TRBV25-1

CDR3: CSVEIQGRGEQYF
DNA: TGCAGCGTTGAAATCCAGGGGAGAGGCGAGCAGTACTTC
J: TRBJ2-7
size: -
D: -
V: TRBV29-1

CDR3: CASSLTGTEAFF
DNA: TGTGCCAGCAGCCTAACAGGGACTGAAGCTTTCTTT
J: TRBJ1-1
size: once
D: -
V: TRBV9

CDR3: CASSLTGAYEQYF
DNA: TGTGCCAGCAGTTTAACTGGGGCCTACGAGCAGTACTTC
J: TRBJ2-7
size: -
D: -
V: TRBV27

CDR3: CASSDRGRGYTF
DNA: TGTGCCAGCAGTGACAGGGGGCGAGGCTACACCTTC
J: TRBJ1-2
size: -
D: TRBD1
V: TRBV25-1